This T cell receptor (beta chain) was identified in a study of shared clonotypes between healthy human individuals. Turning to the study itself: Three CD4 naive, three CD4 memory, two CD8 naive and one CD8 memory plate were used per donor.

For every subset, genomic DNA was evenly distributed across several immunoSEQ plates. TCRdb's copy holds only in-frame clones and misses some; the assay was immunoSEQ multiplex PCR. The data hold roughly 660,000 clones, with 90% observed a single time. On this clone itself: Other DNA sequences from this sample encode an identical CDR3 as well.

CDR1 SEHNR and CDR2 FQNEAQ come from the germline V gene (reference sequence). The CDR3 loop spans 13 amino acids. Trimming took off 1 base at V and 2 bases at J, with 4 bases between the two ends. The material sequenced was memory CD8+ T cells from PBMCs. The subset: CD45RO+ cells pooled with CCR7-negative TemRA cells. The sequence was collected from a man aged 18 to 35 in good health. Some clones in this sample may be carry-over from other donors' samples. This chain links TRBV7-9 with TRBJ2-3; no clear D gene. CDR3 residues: CASSLVSTDTQYF. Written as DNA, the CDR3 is TGTGCCAGCAGCTTAGTATCCACAGATACGCAGTATTTT.